These T cell receptor beta chains were read from a single sample in a study of shared clonotypes between healthy human individuals. Using immunoSEQ multiplex PCR, the repertoire was profiled, and TCRdb retains in-frame clones only, with some absent. This sample has more than 1.2 million clones, with about 98.5% found just once. Sequencing used naive CD4+ T cells sorted from blood. The source is a man younger than 40 in good health. CDR3s include the opening cysteine and the closing phenylalanine or tryptophan. Fields, in order: V gene, clone size, D gene, J gene, CDR3 DNA, CDR3 protein. A D gene is named only where the DNA matches it firmly. Size tells how often a clone was seen (once, few, many) or the class of an expanded clone, and some rows leave it out.

>TRBV10-3|.|.|TRBJ2-7
TGTGCCATCACAGAGCAGGCCGGGGCTAGGGAGCAGTACTTC
CAITEQAGAREQYF
>TRBV7-9|.|.|TRBJ1-5
TGTGCCAGCAGCTTAGGCAGCAGCGGACAGCCCCAGCATTTT
CASSLGSSGQPQHF
>TRBV10-3|.|TRBD1|TRBJ1-4
TGTGCCACCGCGACAGGGCAAAATGAAAAACTGTTTTTT
CATATGQNEKLFF
>TRBV18|.|.|TRBJ1-2
TGTGCCAGCTCACCAGGTCTACAGGAACTTAACTATGGCTACACCTTC
CASSPGLQELNYGYTF
>TRBV6-5|.|.|TRBJ2-4
TGTGCCAGCAGTATAACGGGACTTATTGGAAACATTCAGTACTTC
CASSITGLIGNIQYF
>TRBV5-1|.|TRBD1|TRBJ2-5
TGCGCCAGCAGCCCGGGGACAGGTGAAGAGACCCAGTACTTC
CASSPGTGEETQYF
>TRBV5-5|.|.|TRBJ2-1
TGTGCCAGCAGCCCGGGGCAGGGGATCAATGAGCAGTTCTTC
CASSPGQGINEQFF
>TRBV4-3|once|TRBD1|TRBJ2-3
TGCGCCAGCAGCCAAGTAGGGACAGGGTTGGATACGCAGTATTTT
CASSQVGTGLDTQYF
>TRBV10-3|once|.|TRBJ2-7
TGTGCCATCAGTGAGATTAGTTTGGGGGAAGGGGCCTACGAGCAGTACTTC
CAISEISLGEGAYEQYF
>TRBV11-1|.|.|TRBJ1-1
TGTGCCAGCAGCTTAGGAAGCAGGGCTTACACTGAAGCTTTCTTT
CASSLGSRAYTEAFF
>TRBV30|.|.|TRBJ2-1
TGTGCCTGGAATGTCGCCTTCCCGCGCAATGAGCAGTTCTTC
CAWNVAFPRNEQFF
>TRBV15|.|TRBD1|TRBJ1-3
TGTGCCACCAGCAGGGGACAGACTGGAAACACCATATATTTT
CATSRGQTGNTIYF
>TRBV5-1|.|.|TRBJ1-1
TGCGCCAGCAGGGCCGGGGGCACTGAAGCTTTCTTT
CASRAGGTEAFF
>TRBV2|.|TRBD2|TRBJ2-7
TGTGCCAGCAGTGAAGGAAGACTAGCGGGGGGTCCACGGGTGCAGTACTTC
CASSEGRLAGGPRVQYF
>TRBV27|once|.|TRBJ2-3
TGTGCCAGCAGGCTCCGAGGGGTCCGGAACACAGATACGCAGTATTTT
CASRLRGVRNTDTQYF
>TRBV11-3|once|TRBD1|TRBJ2-1
TGTGCCAGCAGTCCTTACAGGGGTGTGCAGTTCTTC
CASSPYRGVQFF
>TRBV28|.|.|TRBJ2-7
TGTGCCAGCAGTTACGGGACCTACGAGCAGTACTTC
CASSYGTYEQYF
>TRBV5-1|.|.|TRBJ2-1
TGCGCCAGCAGCTTGGATCCAGGGCCCTACAATGAGCAGTTCTTC
CASSLDPGPYNEQFF
>TRBV19|.|.|TRBJ1-1
TGTGGTTCGGGTGGGGGGTCCACTGAAGCTTTCTTT
CGSGGGSTEAFF
>TRBV18|.|.|TRBJ2-1
TGTGCCAGCTCACCCGGCGAGAGTGAGCAGTTCTTC
CASSPGESEQFF
>TRBV5-6|.|.|TRBJ2-3
TGTGCCAGCAGCGCTGGAGGAAGCACAGATACGCAGTATTTT
CASSAGGSTDTQYF
>TRBV6-4|.|TRBD1|TRBJ2-1
TGTGCCAGCAGAATTCCGGGACAGGGGCACAATGAGCAGTTCTTC
CASRIPGQGHNEQFF
>TRBV10-1|.|.|TRBJ2-2
TGCGCCAGCAGTCAAGCAGGATCCCTAGGTTGGGAGCTGTTTCGTAATCTCCTGTTTTTT
CASSQAGSLGWELFRNLLFF